Given below is one TCR beta chain in context. This record comes from a study of identical twins. The CDR3 contains 11 residues. The germline V gene encodes CDR1 MNHEY and CDR2 SVGAGI. Trimming shortened V by 6 bases and J by 7 bases, and 6 bases separated the two germline ends. After template switching added a universal primer site, the resulting cDNA carried unique molecular identifiers. TCRdb re-called the 5' RACE reads with MiXCR, one entry per CDR3 protein. The table has 600,000 to 850,000 distinct CDR3 sequences, 15% to 20% seen once. The sample was also reused in another study, on T cells expressing NK-cell markers.

This TCR was recovered from a woman under 30 in good health. The chain is built from TRBV6-5 and TRBJ1-4; D might be TRBD1 (6 bases). The sequenced sample consisted of PBMCs. The CDR3 is CASRDSEKLFF. The CDR3 DNA follows: TGTGCCAGCAGGGACAGTGAAAAACTGTTTTTT.